The sequence of this T cell receptor beta chain was determined in a study of T-cell reconstitution after alpha-beta-depleted transplantation in children. This clonotype was found a few times. The target antigen is unknown. This CDR3 has 15 residues. The V end was cut by 8 bases, the J end by 0 bases, with 18 bases between. Germline V lookup: CDR1 SGHKS, CDR2 YYEKEE (reference sequence). Preparation of the TCRbeta library used unique molecular identifiers. TCRdb reprocessed the PCR reads via MiXCR and lists one record per CDR3 protein. The table has around 500,000 distinct CDR3 sequences, 23% seen once; the top ten hold around 14%. Overall study findings and caveats: It was surviving recipient T cells and thymic progenitors that gave some patients high TCRbeta diversity at day 60. By one year post-transplant, T-cell counts and diversity largely arose from T cells that were newly produced. Alpha-beta T cells about two months after transplant reportedly derived from several hundred expanded graft clones.

The V call is TRBV5-5, the J call TRBJ2-7; D gene ambiguous. This clonotype was sampled from a boy under two years old who had a stem cell transplant for acute myeloid leukemia, so the T cells may come from the graft donor. Sample: PBMCs, mostly from graft donor cells, taken 360 days after TCRalphabeta/CD19-depleted stem cell transplant. The CDR3 DNA follows: TGTGCCAGTACTGATTGGGATTTCAGCTCCTACGAGCAGTACTTC. It codes for CASTDWDFSSYEQYF.